These 18 T cell receptor beta chains were sequenced from one sample in a study of regulatory T cells in long-lasting Graves disease. This sample's time point: newly diagnosed GD, antithyroid drugs for less than 3 months. Construction of the TCR library relied on RNA isolated from PBMCs. Building of the TCR beta libraries involved iRepertoire HTBI primers and Arm-PCR of CDR3 regions. TCRdb itself ran the multiplex PCR reads through MiXCR, one entry per CDR3 protein. The table records 680,000 or so distinct CDR3 sequences, 15% to 20% of them present only once. This sample also belongs to another study, concerning T cells in Graves' hyperthyroidism and ophthalmopathy.

Source: peripheral blood mononuclear cells (PBMCs), taken at new diagnosis, from a patient treated with antithyroid drugs. The receptors stem from a woman aged 30 to 39 with Graves disease.

This clonotype showed up many times. V and J are TRBV20-1 and TRBJ2-1, with a tentative D call TRBD1 (6 bases). Trimming shortened V by 4 bases and J by 5 bases, and 18 bases separated the two germline ends. Germline V lookup: CDR1 DFQATT, CDR2 SNEGSKA (reference sequence). This CDR3 spans 15 amino acids. The CDR3 loop reads CSANGAGALDNEQFF. The CDR3 DNA is TGCAGTGCTAACGGCGCAGGGGCCTTGGACAATGAGCAGTTCTTC.

This clonotype has a count of ten or more. The chain couples TRBV6-1 to TRBJ2-7, with 7 bases matching TRBD2. The J segment lost 4 bases and the V segment lost 11 bases, leaving 2 bases of the junction unmatched. The CDR3 loop spans 10 amino acids. Germline CDR1 and CDR2: MNHNS and SASEGT. In nucleotides, the CDR3 is TGTGCCGGCGGGGGATACGAGCAGTACTTC. It specifies CAGGGYEQYF.

The CDR3 nucleotides read TGCAGTGCTCTACAAGGGGACACTCAGAAGCAGTACTTC. It specifies CSALQGDTQKQYF. The gene calls are TRBV20-1 and TRBJ2-7, with D tentatively TRBD1 (6 bases). The CDR3 has 13 amino acids. The germline V gene encodes CDR1 DFQATT and CDR2 SNEGSKA (reference sequence). V dropped 5 bases and J dropped 8 bases, with 19 bases sitting between them.

This clonotype was seen repeatedly, ten times or more. The genes are TRBV7-9 and TRBJ1-1; 7 positions match TRBD1. This CDR3 has 16 residues. Germline trimming cut 0 bases from V and 6 bases from J; bases unmatched to any gene: 10. Germline V gene sequence: CDR1 SEHNR, CDR2 FQNEAQ (reference sequence). The CDR3, as DNA: TGTGCCAGCAGCTTAGCGACAGGGATAGGAGGGGCTGAAGCTTTCTTT. This codes for CASSLATGIGGAEAFF.

Ten or more counts support this clonotype. The chain employs TRBV9 and TRBJ1-2, with D maybe TRBD1 (5 bases). This CDR3 region has 12 residues. CDR1 is SGDLS and CDR2 is YYNGEE in the germline V gene. Trimming took 3 bases from V and 7 from J, leaving 10 bases between them. The CDR3 spells CASSGGDPGYTF. DNA for the CDR3: TGTGCCAGCAGCGGAGGGGACCCTGGCTACACCTTC.

This rearrangement joins TRBV28 to TRBJ2-4; D may correspond to TRBD1 or TRBD2 (7 bases each). Trimming cost V 5 bases and J 0 bases, with 14 bases left between them. Germline CDR1 is MDHEN and CDR2 is SYDVKM. CDR3 length equals 16 residues. The CDR3 DNA follows: TGTGCCAGCAGTCCCAGGGGGGGTCTAGCCAAAAACATTCAGTACTTC. Translation: CASSPRGGLAKNIQYF.

V gene TRBV5-1 combines with J gene TRBJ2-5; TRBD1 matches at 9 bases. The CDR3 is made up of 16 amino acids. Trimming removed 5 bases from V and 4 bases from J; junction bases left unmatched: 12. CDR1 SGHRS and CDR2 YFSETQ come from the germline V gene. CDR3 in amino acids: CASRLTGQGWRETQYF. For the CDR3, the DNA is TGCGCCAGCAGGTTGACCGGACAGGGGTGGCGAGAGACCCAGTACTTC.

There are many counts of this clonotype. The V call is TRBV30, the J call TRBJ2-5; the D is unclear. V gave up 3 bases and J gave up 4 bases, with 0 bases separating them. The germline CDR1 and CDR2 sequences are GTSNPN and SVGIG (reference sequence). The CDR3 covers 9 residues. Here the CDR3 reads CAWRETQYF. Written as DNA, the CDR3 is TGTGCCTGGAGAGAGACCCAGTACTTC.

Many counts were recorded for this clonotype. The rearrangement links TRBV28 to TRBJ2-1; TRBD1 or TRBD2 may be the D gene (6 bases each). The J call may be wrong; the DNA end is better matched by TRBJ2-5. The V gene's germline CDR1 is MDHEN and CDR2 SYDVKM. The CDR3 is made up of 15 amino acids. The CDR3 sequence is CASNSPGAAQETQYF. For the CDR3, the DNA is TGTGCCAGCAACTCGCCGGGGGCAGCCCAAGAGACCCAGTACTTC.

This clonotype was detected a few times. V is TRBV28 and J is TRBJ1-2; D unclear. Trimming pared 8 bases from V and 4 bases from J, leaving 26 bases between. Germline CDR1 and CDR2: MDHEN and SYDVKM. The CDR3 sequence is 17 residues long. CDR3 residues: CASSVGDIGTSIYGYTF. Written as DNA, the CDR3 is TGTGCCAGCTCCGTGGGAGACATCGGAACTTCTATCTATGGCTACACCTTC.

This chain links TRBV9 with TRBJ1-3, with 8 bases fitting TRBD1. CDR1 SGDLS and CDR2 YYNGEE come from the germline V gene. V gave up 3 bases and J gave up 4 bases; unmatched junction bases: 9. This CDR3 is built from 16 residues. CDR3 in DNA: TGTGCCAGCAGCGGGGGACAGGAGGCGCCCGGAAACACCATATATTTT. This codes for CASSGGQEAPGNTIYF.

This clonotype was recorded a few times. V and J are TRBV11-2 and TRBJ2-1; D is possibly TRBD1 or TRBD2 (5 bases each). V was pared by 1 base and J by 7 bases, with 11 bases between. This CDR3 comprises 14 residues. Per germline, CDR1 SGHAT and CDR2 FQNNGV. The CDR3 bases are TGTGCCAGCAGCTTAGCGGGGCCCGGAAATGAGCAGTTCTTC. Its protein is CASSLAGPGNEQFF.

V usage is TRBV6-2 or TRBV6-3 and J usage is TRBJ1-5; 8 bases line up with TRBD1. Per germline, CDR1 MNHEY and CDR2 SVGEGT. The CDR3 loop spans 17 amino acids. The J segment lost 2 bases and the V segment lost 0 bases, leaving 6 bases of the junction unmatched. The CDR3: CASSYSRTGIGNQPQHF. DNA of the CDR3: TGTGCCAGCAGTTACTCGAGGACAGGGATCGGCAATCAGCCCCAGCATTTT.

This clonotype has just a few counts. The chain has TRBV7-3 and TRBJ2-1, with a tentative D call TRBD2 (6 bases). Germline CDR1 SGHTA, CDR2 FQGTGA. This CDR3 has 14 residues. Trimming cost V 4 bases and J 9 bases, with 16 bases left between them. This chain's CDR3 is CASSSEEGAGEQFF. In nucleotides, the CDR3 is TGTGCCAGCAGCTCCGAAGAAGGAGCGGGTGAGCAGTTCTTC.

This clonotype was seen only once. The gene calls are TRBV10-3 and TRBJ2-7; D gene uncertain. Trimming shortened V by 1 base and J by 4 bases, and 2 bases separated the two germline ends. The CDR3 runs 11 residues. Germline CDR1 reads ENHRY; CDR2 reads SYGVKD. Written as DNA, the CDR3 is TGTGCCATCAGTGAGTTATACGAGCAGTACTTC. Its protein is CAISELYEQYF.

This clonotype was recorded many times. The chain combines TRBV6-9 with TRBJ1-5; D unresolved. The V end lost 0 bases, the J end lost 5 bases, and 8 bases lay between the germline ends. The germline V gene has CDR1 MNHGY and CDR2 SVAAGI. This CDR3 contains 14 residues. The CDR3 DNA reads as TGTGCCAGCAGTTATTCGGTGTATGATCAGCCCCAGCATTTT. It codes for CASSYSVYDQPQHF.

V and J are TRBV18 and TRBJ1-6; 9 bases align to TRBD1. CDR1 is KGHSH, CDR2 LQKENI, per germline. The V and J ends lost 3 bases and 2 bases, in that order; junction bases with no gene match: 2. CDR3 length: 16 residues. CDR3: CASSPGTGTYNSPLHF. The CDR3 DNA reads as TGTGCCAGCTCACCTGGGACAGGGACCTATAATTCACCCCTCCACTTT.

About this clonotype itself: The conserved final phenylalanine or tryptophan is absent from the CDR3, which likely points to a read error. The rearrangement links TRBV5-1 to TRBJ2-1; D remains unclear. Trimming cost V 4 bases and J 4 bases, with 12 bases left between them. There are 14 residues in the CDR3. Germline lookup yields CDR1 SGHRS and CDR2 YFSETQ. The DNA of the CDR3 is TGCGCCAGCAGCATGACTGGCGAGTACAATGAGCAGTTCTTG. This translates into CASSMTGEYNEQFL.